This T cell receptor beta chain was observed in a study of radiotherapy plus CTLA-4 blockade in lung cancer. The wider study: Objective responses emerged in about 20% of patients, and roughly 30% attained disease control. Study-level findings and limits: Early clonal dynamics of blood T cells, together with interferon-beta, were reported as the best response predictor. In blood, TCR clones derived from the tumor expanded after radiotherapy plus ipilimumab.

Method: immunoSEQ multiplex PCR; TCRdb's copy keeps in-frame clones and lacks some. The sample shows roughly 76,000 clones, roughly 70% of them seen only once. Notes on this clone: What it recognizes is unknown.

Germline-derived CDR1 and CDR2 are MNHEY and SVGAGI. V was pared by 5 bases and J by 3 bases, with 4 bases of the junction left unmatched. The CDR3 contains 13 residues. Chemo-refractory metastatic non-small-cell lung cancer patients underwent focal radiation alongside CTLA-4 blockade with ipilimumab. The chain joins TRBV6-5 to TRBJ2-7; 7 bases line up with TRBD1. This TCR derives from a human donor with non-small cell lung cancer whose response to radiotherapy plus ipilimumab could not be evaluated. The sample consisted of peripheral blood, taken from a patient treated with radiotherapy plus ipilimumab. CDR3 region: CASSPTGNYEQYF. The CDR3 nucleotides are TGTGCCAGCAGTCCGACAGGGAACTACGAGCAGTACTTC.